This entry lists 5 T cell receptor beta chains sequenced from one sample in a study of T-cell reconstitution after alpha-beta-depleted transplantation in children. Unique molecular identifiers were used to barcode this TCRbeta library. TCRdb reprocessed the PCR reads with MiXCR, giving one entry per CDR3 protein. The sample has about 76,000 distinct CDR3 sequences, roughly 15% seen once. The sequences come from PBMCs, mostly from graft donor cells, collected 180 days after TCRalphabeta/CD19-depleted stem cell transplant. The receptor set was obtained from a male patient aged 2-15 years who had a stem cell transplant for acute lymphoblastic leukemia, so the T cells may come from the graft donor.

This clonotype was counted ten times or more. V usage is TRBV4-3 and J usage is TRBJ2-2; D perhaps matches TRBD2 (6 bases). V lost 0 bases and J lost 7, with 15 bases in between. The CDR3 runs 16 residues. Germline CDR1 reads LGHNA; CDR2 reads YSLEER. The CDR3 loop reads CASSQDGISGGGELFF. The CDR3 bases are TGCGCCAGCAGCCAAGATGGAATTAGCGGCGGCGGGGAGCTGTTTTTT.

Many counts were recorded for this clonotype. V usage is TRBV20-1 and J usage is TRBJ2-5, with D tentatively TRBD1 (6 bases). This CDR3 contains 13 residues. Looked up from germline, CDR1 is DFQATT and CDR2 is SNEGSKA (reference sequence). Trimming pared 7 bases from V and 4 bases from J, leaving 16 bases between. This CDR3 is CSGVWTVGETQYF. The CDR3, as DNA: TGCAGTGGTGTATGGACAGTAGGAGAGACCCAGTACTTC.

The chain has TRBV18 and TRBJ2-7; maybe TRBD2 (5 bases). V lost 3 bases, J lost 3 bases, and 9 bases lay in between. The CDR3 spans 13 residues. Germline CDR1 reads KGHSH; CDR2 reads LQKENI. The CDR3 DNA reads TGTGCCAGCTCACCGAACGGGATCTACGAGCAGTACTTC. Translating gives CASSPNGIYEQYF.

This clonotype showed up many times. V is TRBV9 and J is TRBJ2-3, with D perhaps matching TRBD2 (5 bases). V was trimmed by 4 bases and J by 6 bases, leaving 21 bases between them. The CDR3 totals 16 residues. Germline assignment: CDR1 SGDLS and CDR2 YYNGEE. DNA for the CDR3: TGTGCCAGCAGCCCACCCGGGGTGGGCCGAGGGGATACGCAGTATTTT. It encodes CASSPPGVGRGDTQYF.

This clonotype was seen a few times. The chain has TRBV6-1 and TRBJ2-5; D might be TRBD2 (6 bases). Germline V CDR1 and CDR2: MNHNS, SASEGT. There are 14 residues in the CDR3. V was pared by 6 bases and J by 3 bases, with 14 bases between. The CDR3 loop reads CASSRGLSKETQYF. The DNA for the CDR3 is TGTGCCAGCAGCCGGGGACTCTCCAAAGAGACCCAGTACTTC.